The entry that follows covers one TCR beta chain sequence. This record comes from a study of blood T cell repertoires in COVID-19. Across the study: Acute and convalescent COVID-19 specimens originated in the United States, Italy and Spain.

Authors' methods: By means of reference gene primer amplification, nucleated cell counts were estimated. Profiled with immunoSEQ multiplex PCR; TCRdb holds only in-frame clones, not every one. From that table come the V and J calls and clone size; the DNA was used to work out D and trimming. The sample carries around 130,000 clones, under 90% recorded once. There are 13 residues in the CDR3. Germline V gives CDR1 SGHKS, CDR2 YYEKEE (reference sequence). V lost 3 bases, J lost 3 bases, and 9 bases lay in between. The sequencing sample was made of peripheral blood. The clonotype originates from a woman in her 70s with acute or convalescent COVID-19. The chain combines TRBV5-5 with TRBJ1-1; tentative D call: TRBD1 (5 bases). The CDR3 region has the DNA TGTGCCAGCAGCTCCCAGGGTTACACTGAAGCTTTCTTT. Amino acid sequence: CASSSQGYTEAFF. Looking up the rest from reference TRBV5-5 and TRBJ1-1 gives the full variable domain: DAGVTQSPTHLIKTRGQQVTLRCSPISGHKSVSWYQQVLGQGPQFIFQYYEKEERGRGNFPDRFSARQFPNYSSELNVNALLLGDSALYLCASSSQGYTEAFFGQGTRLTVV.